The present TCR beta chain was sequenced within a study of tissue T cells after allogeneic stem cell transplantation. The study, taken as a whole, reports: Sampling depth was limited, and the cohort was small and clinically varied. Shared clones across patients were few; motif clustering revealed tissue-specific shared signatures. Anatomically similar tissues had similar TCR repertoires within each patient.

On this clone itself: Its cognate antigen is unknown. Each gene name is a mouse one.

Using immunoSEQ multiplex PCR, the repertoire was profiled, and TCRdb retains in-frame clones only, with some absent. The sample lists several thousand clones, 45% to 50% occurring once. Time point noted: mouse harvest day 14 after allogeneic transplant. Each mouse received 10^7 T-cell-depleted marrow cells plus 10^6 splenic CD5+ T cells by tail vein. Mice had MHC-mismatched B6 into BALB/c GVHD, sampled day 7 or 14. The receptor comes from a female BALB/c mouse given C57BL/6 T cells with graft-versus-host disease after an allogeneic hematopoietic cell transplant. Specimen: gut tissue.

The CDR3 region is CASSWGQYNSPLYF. The DNA read from the CDR3 is TGTGCCAGCAGCTGGGGACAGTATAATTCGCCCCTCTAC. The chain combines TRBV4 with TRBJ1-6; 7 bases match TRBD1. The read ends 1 residue before the CDR3 terminus; that terminus is restored from the germline J gene. TRBJ1-6 is filed as an ORF, its function uncertain. The CDR3 covers 14 residues. Germline V lookup: CDR1 LGHDT, CDR2 YNNKQL (reference sequence). J gave up 4 bases and V 4 bases, and 1 base lay outside the gene matches.